This T cell receptor beta chain was sequenced in a study of cytomegalovirus exposure and HLA in healthy donors. This CDR3 spans 16 amino acids. V lost 5 bases to trimming and J lost 6 bases; unmatched junction nucleotides: 10. Germline CDR1 and CDR2: SEHNR and FQNEAQ (reference sequence). The PCR used 60 Vbeta and 13 Jbeta primers. As processed by the authors: Approximately 9.9 million of 65 million to 95 million unique TCR beta chains were shared, per a later count. Repertoires were generated with immunoSEQ multiplex PCR, while TCRdb's copy carries only in-frame clones and drops some. The V and J calls and clone size come from that table; D and trimming were worked out from the DNA. The sample contains about 150,000 clones, about 9.1% of which appear only once.

This sequence was found in a woman in her thirties or forties in good health and CMV-seropositive. V usage is TRBV7-9 and J usage is TRBJ2-2; 9 bases align to TRBD2. The sequenced sample was PBMCs. CDR3 region: CASSPLGLAGAGELFF. DNA of the CDR3: TGTGCCAGCAGCCCACTGGGACTAGCAGGGGCCGGGGAGCTGTTTTTT.